The 15 T cell receptor beta chains below all came from one sample that was sequenced in a study of T-cell reconstitution after alpha-beta-depleted transplantation in children. The authors prepared the TCRbeta library with unique molecular identifiers. TCRdb called the PCR reads again in MiXCR, with one record for every CDR3 protein. The table includes 75,000 to 100,000 distinct CDR3 sequences, about 8% detected once. Sequenced material: PBMCs from the stem cell graft donor, taken from the stem cell graft. All receptors derive from a human donor who donated a stem cell graft to a child with congenital amegakaryocytic thrombocytopenia.

This clonotype was counted ten times or more. This sequence joins TRBV6-1 and TRBJ2-1, with D unclear. V lost 1 base and J lost 0, with 7 bases in between. In germline, CDR1 is MNHNS, CDR2 SASEGT. The CDR3 is 15 amino acids. CDR3: CASSEGGSSYNEQFF. The CDR3 nucleotides read TGTGCCAGCAGTGAAGGGGGAAGCTCCTACAATGAGCAGTTCTTC.

This clonotype was seen many times. The chain links TRBV29-1 to TRBJ2-2; perhaps TRBD1 as D (5 bases). Germline-derived CDR1 and CDR2 are SQVTM and ANQGSEA. The CDR3 consists of 14 residues. V shed 1 base and J shed 1 base, with 7 bases lying between them. Here the CDR3 reads CSVEGGLNTGELFF. The CDR3 coding sequence is TGCAGCGTTGAAGGGGGCTTGAACACCGGGGAGCTGTTTTTT.

This clonotype occurred many times. The rearrangement joins TRBV24-1 to TRBJ2-1; D could derive from TRBD1 or TRBD2 (6 bases each). The CDR3 has 15 residues. The V gene's germline CDR1 is KGHDR and CDR2 SFDVKD. The V gene lost 0 bases and the J gene lost 6 bases, with 11 bases spanning the gap. The CDR3 nucleotides are TGTGCCACCAGTGATTTGAGGGGGGACACCAATGAGCAGTTCTTC. It yields the protein CATSDLRGDTNEQFF.

This clonotype occurred many times. The chain combines TRBV27 with TRBJ1-6; D may be TRBD1 (5 bases). The CDR3 runs to 12 residues. With 3 bases removed from V and 10 bases from J, the gap between germline ends came to 7 bases. Germline lookup yields CDR1 MNHEY and CDR2 SMNVEV (reference sequence). CDR3 DNA sequence: TGTGCCAGCAGTTTTCAGGGCTCACCCCTCCACTTT. Translation: CASSFQGSPLHF.

This chain links TRBV7-6 with TRBJ1-1, with a possible D match to TRBD1 (5 bases). This CDR3 is 14 amino acids long. V gave up 5 bases and J gave up 1 base, with 11 bases separating them. CDR1 is SGHVS, CDR2 FNYEAQ, per germline. The CDR3 DNA reads TGTGCCAGCAGCGACGTAACAGGGAACACTGAAGCTTTCTTT. It specifies CASSDVTGNTEAFF. Full variable domain (outside the CDR3, taken from reference TRBV7-6 and TRBJ1-1): GAGVSQSPRYKVTKRGQDVALRCDPISGHVSLYWYRQALGQGPEFLTYFNYEAQQDKSGLPNDRFSAERPEGSISTLTIQRTEQRDSAMYRCASSDVTGNTEAFFGQGTRLTVV.

The sample holds many counts of this clonotype. The V and J genes are TRBV25-1 and TRBJ2-7, with 9 bases aligning to TRBD2. The CDR3 runs to 16 residues. V lost 6 bases, J lost 2 bases, and 11 bases stayed unmatched. In germline, CDR1 is MGHDK, CDR2 SYGVNS. This chain's CDR3 is CASSPGTSLYAYEQYF. The CDR3 DNA reads as TGTGCCAGCAGCCCCGGGACTAGCCTCTACGCCTACGAGCAGTACTTC.

This clonotype has at least ten counts. This sequence joins TRBV3-1 and TRBJ2-3; tentatively, D is TRBD1 or TRBD2 (5 bases each). Looked up from germline, CDR1 is LGHDT and CDR2 is YNNKEL (reference sequence). The CDR3 extends over 15 amino acids. Trimming took off 2 bases at V and 2 bases at J, with 11 bases between the two ends. The CDR3 loop is CASSQWGRPTDTQYF. DNA for the CDR3: TGTGCCAGCAGCCAATGGGGACGTCCCACAGATACGCAGTATTTT.

In its sample, this clonotype was seen many times. This rearrangement joins TRBV20-1 to TRBJ2-5, with unresolved D. Trimming left V 4 bases short and J 4 bases short, with 7 bases between. Germline V gene lookup returns CDR1 DFQATT and CDR2 SNEGSKA (reference sequence). CDR3 length equals 11 residues. CDR3 nucleotides: TGCAGTGCTACCTTTTCAGAGACCCAGTACTTC. Protein product: CSATFSETQYF.

This clonotype occurred many times. The CDR3 DNA reads TGCAGTGCGCGGGACCTAGCGTCAGAGACCCAGTACTTC. Amino acid sequence: CSARDLASETQYF. The chain links TRBV20-1 to TRBJ2-5; TRBD2 might be the D (6 bases). V dropped 6 bases and J dropped 4 bases, with 15 bases sitting between them. Per germline, CDR1 DFQATT and CDR2 SNEGSKA (reference sequence). The CDR3 contains 13 residues.

This clonotype occurred a few times. The chain couples TRBV5-1 to TRBJ2-5; perhaps D is TRBD1 or TRBD2 (5 bases each). Germline assignment: CDR1 SGHRS and CDR2 YFSETQ. The CDR3 is 15 amino acids. Trimming shortened V by 3 bases and J by 2 bases, and 14 bases separated the two germline ends. CDR3 protein: CASSWAGTAQETQYF. CDR3 nucleotide sequence: TGCGCCAGCAGCTGGGCCGGGACCGCGCAAGAGACCCAGTACTTC.

This clonotype showed up many times. V usage is TRBV4-1 and J usage is TRBJ1-3, with D unresolved. V was trimmed by 0 bases and J by 0 bases, leaving 18 bases between them. The CDR3 sequence is 19 residues long. Looked up from germline, CDR1 is MGHRA and CDR2 is YSYEKL. CDR3 bases: TGCGCCAGCAGCCAAGATTTTTTCCGGGAACTATTCTCTGGAAACACCATATATTTT. Translation gives CASSQDFFRELFSGNTIYF.

This clonotype was seen at least ten times. The chain uses TRBV7-6 and TRBJ1-5; D perhaps matches TRBD1 (6 bases). CDR3 length equals 15 residues. Germline-derived CDR1 and CDR2 are SGHVS and FNYEAQ. The V gene lost 5 bases and the J gene lost 3 bases, with 14 bases spanning the gap. The CDR3 DNA reads TGTGCCAGCAGCCAAGGACAGCCGTTCAATCAGCCCCAGCATTTT. Its protein is CASSQGQPFNQPQHF.

In its sample, this clonotype was seen a few times. One junction end disagrees with the germline gene, perhaps due to a read error. The chain joins TRBV3-1 to TRBJ2-1; no reliable D call. This CDR3 comprises 14 residues. Germline CDR1 LGHDT, CDR2 YNNKEL (reference sequence). DNA of the CDR3: TGTGCCAGCAGCAAAGACTTGGCCTACAATGAGCAGTTCTTC. Translation gives CASSKDLAYNEQFF.

To note about this clonotype: This may come from a read error, since a much larger clone is one base off. This chain uses TRBV20-1 with TRBJ2-7; TRBD1 matches 10 bases. Germline V lookup: CDR1 DFQATT, CDR2 SNEGSKA (reference sequence). This CDR3 contains 16 residues. The CDR3 is CCARDQGTGVSYEQYF. In DNA form, the CDR3 reads TGCTGTGCTAGAGATCAAGGGACAGGGGTTTCCTACGAGCAGTACTTC.

The chain uses TRBV6-2 or TRBV6-3 and TRBJ2-1; tentative D call: TRBD1 (5 bases). CDR1 and CDR2 from the germline V gene are MNHEY and SVGEGT. V lost 2 bases, J lost 0 bases, and 11 bases lay in between. The CDR3 length is 16 residues. The CDR3 bases are TGTGCCAGCAGTTACCGCAGGGCAAACTCCTACAATGAGCAGTTCTTC. Its translation is CASSYRRANSYNEQFF.